The TCR beta chain under discussion was sequenced for a study of OX40 agonist ivuxolimab in advanced cancers. Whole-study context: Across the patients, intravenous ivuxolimab was delivered every 2 weeks at 0.01 to 10 mg/kg. Two cutaneous melanoma patients and one hepatocellular carcinoma patient, three in all, had partial responses.

V was trimmed by 8 bases and J by 2 bases, leaving 12 bases between them. CDR1 is WSHSY, CDR2 SAAADI, per germline. CDR3 length equals 13 residues. Clones were sequenced by immunoSEQ multiplex PCR, and TCRdb holds only the in-frame ones, with some missing. The table includes some 48,000 clones, roughly 81% detected once. Blood samples were obtained at baseline, cycle 4 day 1, and cycle 7 day 1. This TCR was sampled from an adult with an advanced solid tumor such as melanoma, head and neck, liver or kidney cancer. The sample consisted of CD4+ or CD8+ T cells sorted from blood, taken in a trial of the OX40 agonist ivuxolimab. J is TRBJ1-1 and V is TRBV10-2, with TRBD1 as a possible D gene (6 bases). The CDR3: CASLDRLNTEAFF. The CDR3 DNA follows: TGCGCCAGCCTCGACAGGTTAAACACTGAAGCTTTCTTT.